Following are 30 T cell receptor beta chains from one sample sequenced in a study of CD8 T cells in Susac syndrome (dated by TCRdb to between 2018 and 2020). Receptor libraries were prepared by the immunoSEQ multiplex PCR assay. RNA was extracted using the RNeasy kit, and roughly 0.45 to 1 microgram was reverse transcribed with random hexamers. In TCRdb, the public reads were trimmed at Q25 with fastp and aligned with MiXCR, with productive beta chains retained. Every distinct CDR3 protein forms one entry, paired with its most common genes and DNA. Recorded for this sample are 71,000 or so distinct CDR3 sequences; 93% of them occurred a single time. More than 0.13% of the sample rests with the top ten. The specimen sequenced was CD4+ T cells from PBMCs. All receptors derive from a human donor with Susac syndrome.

The CDR3 bases are TGCGCCAGCAGCTTGGGACAGGGATCCTATGGCTACACCTTC. Protein: CASSLGQGSYGYTF. This chain uses TRBV5-1 with TRBJ1-2; TRBD1 agrees at 7 bases. Trimming removed 0 bases from V and 4 bases from J; junction bases left unmatched: 3. The CDR3 runs 14 residues. CDR1 and CDR2 (germline): SGHRS, YFSETQ. The full variable domain, its missing parts supplied by reference TRBV5-1 and TRBJ1-2, is KAGVTQTPRYLIKTRGQQVTLSCSPISGHRSVSWYQQTPGQGLQFLFEYFSETQRNKGNFPGRFSGRQFSNSRSEMNVSTLELGDSALYLCASSLGQGSYGYTFGSGTRLTVV.

CDR3 protein: CASSLVSGGAGNEQFF. CDR3 nucleotide sequence: TGTGCCAGCAGCTTAGTTAGCGGGGGGGCCGGGAATGAGCAGTTCTTC. The V call is TRBV7-2, the J call TRBJ2-1; TRBD2 agrees at 11 bases. CDR3 length equals 16 residues. Germline V CDR1 and CDR2: SGHTA, FQGNSA. Trimming took 1 base from V and 7 from J; bases not matched to a gene: 6.

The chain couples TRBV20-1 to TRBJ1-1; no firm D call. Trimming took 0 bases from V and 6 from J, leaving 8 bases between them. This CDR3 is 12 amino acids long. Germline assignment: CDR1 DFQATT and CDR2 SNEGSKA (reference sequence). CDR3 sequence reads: CSARDGIAEAFF. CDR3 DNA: TGCAGTGCTAGAGACGGGATCGCTGAAGCTTTCTTT.

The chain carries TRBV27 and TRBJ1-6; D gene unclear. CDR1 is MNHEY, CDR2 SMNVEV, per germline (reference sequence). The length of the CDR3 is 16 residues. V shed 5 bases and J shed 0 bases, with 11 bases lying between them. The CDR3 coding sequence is TGTGCCAGCAGTACGGCAGCCAGCTCCTATAATTCACCCCTCCACTTT. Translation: CASSTAASSYNSPLHF.

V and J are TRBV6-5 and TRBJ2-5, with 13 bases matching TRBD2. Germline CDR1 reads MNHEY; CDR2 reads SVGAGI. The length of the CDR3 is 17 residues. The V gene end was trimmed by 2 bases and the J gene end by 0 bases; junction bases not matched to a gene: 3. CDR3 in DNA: TGTGCCAGCAGTTACCAGGGACTAGCGGGGAACCAAGAGACCCAGTACTTC. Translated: CASSYQGLAGNQETQYF.

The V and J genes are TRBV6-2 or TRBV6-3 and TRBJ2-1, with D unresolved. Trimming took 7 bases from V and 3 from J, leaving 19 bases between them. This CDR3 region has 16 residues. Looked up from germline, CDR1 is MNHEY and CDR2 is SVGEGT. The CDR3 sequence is CASTPPGSGFYNEQFF. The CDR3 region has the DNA TGTGCCAGCACTCCACCGGGCTCGGGCTTCTACAATGAGCAGTTCTTC.

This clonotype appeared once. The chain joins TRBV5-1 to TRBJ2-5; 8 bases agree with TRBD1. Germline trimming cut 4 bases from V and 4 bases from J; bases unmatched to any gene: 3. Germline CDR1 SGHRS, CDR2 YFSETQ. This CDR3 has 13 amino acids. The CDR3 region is CASSRGQAETQYF. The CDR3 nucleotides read TGCGCCAGCAGCCGGGGACAGGCAGAGACCCAGTACTTC. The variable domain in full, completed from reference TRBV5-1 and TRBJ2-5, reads KAGVTQTPRYLIKTRGQQVTLSCSPISGHRSVSWYQQTPGQGLQFLFEYFSETQRNKGNFPGRFSGRQFSNSRSEMNVSTLELGDSALYLCASSRGQAETQYFGPGTRLLVL.

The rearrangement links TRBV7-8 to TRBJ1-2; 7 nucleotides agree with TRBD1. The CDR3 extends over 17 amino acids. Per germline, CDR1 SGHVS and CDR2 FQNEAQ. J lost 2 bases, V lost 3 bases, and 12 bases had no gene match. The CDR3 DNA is TGTGCCAGCAGCTTCCCGGGACAGCCACCGGAGAACTATGGCTACACCTTC. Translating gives CASSFPGQPPENYGYTF.

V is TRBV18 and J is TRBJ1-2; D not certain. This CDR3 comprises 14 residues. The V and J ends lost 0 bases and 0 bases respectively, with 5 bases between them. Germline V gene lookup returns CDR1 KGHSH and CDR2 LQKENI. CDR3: CASSPPSANYGYTF. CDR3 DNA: TGTGCCAGCTCACCACCATCTGCTAACTATGGCTACACCTTC.

The CDR3 protein is CSARVETKNIQYF. The DNA for the CDR3 is TGCAGTGCTAGAGTTGAGACCAAAAACATTCAGTACTTC. V and J are TRBV20-1 and TRBJ2-4; D remains unclear. This CDR3 is 13 amino acids long. Germline CDR1 reads DFQATT; CDR2 reads SNEGSKA (reference sequence). V dropped 1 base and J dropped 2 bases, with 6 bases sitting between them.

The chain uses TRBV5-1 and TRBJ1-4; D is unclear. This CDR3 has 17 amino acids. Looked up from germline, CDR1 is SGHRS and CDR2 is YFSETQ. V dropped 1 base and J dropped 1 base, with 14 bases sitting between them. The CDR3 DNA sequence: TGCGCCAGCAGCTTGCTTCAAGCGACTGGAACTAATGAAAAACTGTTTTTT. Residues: CASSLLQATGTNEKLFF.

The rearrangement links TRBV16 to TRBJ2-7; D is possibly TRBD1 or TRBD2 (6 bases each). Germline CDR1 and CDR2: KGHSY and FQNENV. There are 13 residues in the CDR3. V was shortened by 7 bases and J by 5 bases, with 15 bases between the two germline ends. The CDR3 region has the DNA TGTGCCAGCACCACCGGGGGCTTCGACGAGCAGTACTTC. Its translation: CASTTGGFDEQYF.

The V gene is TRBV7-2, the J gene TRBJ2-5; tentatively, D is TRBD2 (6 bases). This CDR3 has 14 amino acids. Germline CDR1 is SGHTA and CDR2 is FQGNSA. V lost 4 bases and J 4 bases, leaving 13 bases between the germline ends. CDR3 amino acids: CASSSGLPGETQYF. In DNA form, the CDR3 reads TGTGCCAGCAGCTCGGGACTGCCGGGAGAGACCCAGTACTTC.

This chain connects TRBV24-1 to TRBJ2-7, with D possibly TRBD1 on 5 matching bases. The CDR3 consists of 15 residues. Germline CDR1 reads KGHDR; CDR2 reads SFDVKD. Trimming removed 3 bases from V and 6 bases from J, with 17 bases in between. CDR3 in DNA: TGTGCCACCAGTGATCCCGGGTCCAGGGATCGCGAGCAGTACTTC. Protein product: CATSDPGSRDREQYF.

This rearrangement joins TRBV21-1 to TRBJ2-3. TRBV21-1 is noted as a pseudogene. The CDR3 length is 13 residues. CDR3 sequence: CASSNIRTDTQYF. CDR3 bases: TGTGCCAGCAGCAACATTCGCACAGATACGCAGTATTTT.

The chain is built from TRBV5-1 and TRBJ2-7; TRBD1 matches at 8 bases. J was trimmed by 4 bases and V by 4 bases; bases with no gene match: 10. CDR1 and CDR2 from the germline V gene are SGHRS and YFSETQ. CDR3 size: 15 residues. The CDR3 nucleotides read TGCGCCAGCAGCAGAGACAGGGGACAAGTTTACGAGCAGTACTTC. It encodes CASSRDRGQVYEQYF.

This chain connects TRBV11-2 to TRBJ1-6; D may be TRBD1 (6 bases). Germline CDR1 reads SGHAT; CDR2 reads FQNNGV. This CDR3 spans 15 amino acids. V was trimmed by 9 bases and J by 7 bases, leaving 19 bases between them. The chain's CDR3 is CASRIPGALNSPLHF. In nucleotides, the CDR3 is TGTGCCAGTAGAATTCCAGGGGCATTGAATTCACCCCTCCACTTT.

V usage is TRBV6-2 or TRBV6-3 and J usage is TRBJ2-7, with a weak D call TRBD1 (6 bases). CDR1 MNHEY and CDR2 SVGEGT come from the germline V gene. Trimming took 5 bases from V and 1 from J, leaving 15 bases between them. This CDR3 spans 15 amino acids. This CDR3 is CASSLPGHQSYEQYF. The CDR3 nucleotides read TGTGCCAGCAGTCTTCCGGGACATCAATCCTACGAGCAGTACTTC.

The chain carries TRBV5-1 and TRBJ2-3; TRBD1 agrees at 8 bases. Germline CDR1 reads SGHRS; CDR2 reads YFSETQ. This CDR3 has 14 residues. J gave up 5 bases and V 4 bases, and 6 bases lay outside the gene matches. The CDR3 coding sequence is TGCGCCAGCAGCGCGACAGGGGTTGTAGATACGCAGTATTTT. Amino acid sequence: CASSATGVVDTQYF. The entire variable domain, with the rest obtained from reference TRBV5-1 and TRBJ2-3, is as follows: KAGVTQTPRYLIKTRGQQVTLSCSPISGHRSVSWYQQTPGQGLQFLFEYFSETQRNKGNFPGRFSGRQFSNSRSEMNVSTLELGDSALYLCASSATGVVDTQYFGPGTRLTVL.

The CDR3 spells CASSPRAGPPKQYF. The CDR3 region has the DNA TGTGCCAGCAGCCCCCGAGCAGGCCCCCCCAAGCAGTACTTC. The V call is TRBV11-2, the J call TRBJ2-7, with D unclear. The germline V gene has CDR1 SGHAT and CDR2 FQNNGV. The CDR3 is 14 residues long. Trimming took off 5 bases at V and 8 bases at J, with 19 bases between the two ends.

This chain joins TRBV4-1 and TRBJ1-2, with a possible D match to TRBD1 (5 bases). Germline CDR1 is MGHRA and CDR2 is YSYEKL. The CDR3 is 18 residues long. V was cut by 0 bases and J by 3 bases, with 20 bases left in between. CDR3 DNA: TGCGCCAGCAGCCAAGATTGGGGACGGAGGAATCTTTACTATGGCTACACCTTC. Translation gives CASSQDWGRRNLYYGYTF.

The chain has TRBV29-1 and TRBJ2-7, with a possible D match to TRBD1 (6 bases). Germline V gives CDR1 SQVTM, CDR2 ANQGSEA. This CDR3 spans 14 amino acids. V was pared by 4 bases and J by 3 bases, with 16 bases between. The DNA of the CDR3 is TGCAGCGTTGGCGGACAGTTTGGGGTCTACGAGCAGTACTTC. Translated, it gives CSVGGQFGVYEQYF.

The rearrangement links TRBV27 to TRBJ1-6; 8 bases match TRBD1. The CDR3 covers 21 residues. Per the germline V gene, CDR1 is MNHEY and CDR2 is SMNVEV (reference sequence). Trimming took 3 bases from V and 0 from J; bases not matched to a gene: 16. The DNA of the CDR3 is TGTGCCAGCAGTTTCCTCCGGACAGGGTTGGTTTTAAGCTCCTATAATTCACCCCTCCACTTT. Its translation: CASSFLRTGLVLSSYNSPLHF.

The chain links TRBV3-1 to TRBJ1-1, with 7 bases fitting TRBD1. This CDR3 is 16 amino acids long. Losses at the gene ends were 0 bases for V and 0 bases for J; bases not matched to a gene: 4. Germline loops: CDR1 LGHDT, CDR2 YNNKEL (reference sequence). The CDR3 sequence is CASSQEGQTLNTEAFF. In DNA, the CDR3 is TGTGCCAGCAGCCAAGAGGGACAGACCCTGAACACTGAAGCTTTCTTT.

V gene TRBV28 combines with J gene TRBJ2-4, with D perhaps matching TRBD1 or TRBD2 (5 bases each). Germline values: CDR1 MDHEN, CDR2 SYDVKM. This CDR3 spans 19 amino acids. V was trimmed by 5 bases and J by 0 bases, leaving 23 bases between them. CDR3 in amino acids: CASSPPRATGLGAKNIQYF. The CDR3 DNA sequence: TGTGCCAGCAGTCCTCCTCGGGCGACGGGGCTCGGAGCCAAAAACATTCAGTACTTC.

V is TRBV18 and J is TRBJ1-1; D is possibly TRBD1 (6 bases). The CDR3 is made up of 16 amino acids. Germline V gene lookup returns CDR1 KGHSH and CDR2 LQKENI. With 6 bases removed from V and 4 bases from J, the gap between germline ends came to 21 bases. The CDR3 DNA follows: TGTGCCAGCTCCCCTCGAGGATCAGGGGCGCGCACTGAAGCTTTCTTT. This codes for CASSPRGSGARTEAFF.

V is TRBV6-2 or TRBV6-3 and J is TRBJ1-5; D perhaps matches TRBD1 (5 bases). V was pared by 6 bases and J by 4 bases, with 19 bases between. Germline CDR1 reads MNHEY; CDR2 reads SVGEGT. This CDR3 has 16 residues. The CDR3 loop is CASRIQGRAVNQPQHF. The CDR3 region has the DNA TGTGCCAGCAGGATTCAGGGCCGGGCGGTTAATCAGCCCCAGCATTTT.

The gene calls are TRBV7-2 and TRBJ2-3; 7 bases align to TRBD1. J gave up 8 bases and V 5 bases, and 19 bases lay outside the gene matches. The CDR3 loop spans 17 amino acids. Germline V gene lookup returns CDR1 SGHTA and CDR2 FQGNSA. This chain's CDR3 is CASSRARDRISSSTQYF. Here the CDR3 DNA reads TGTGCCAGCAGCCGCGCCCGGGACAGAATATCCTCGAGTACGCAGTATTTT.

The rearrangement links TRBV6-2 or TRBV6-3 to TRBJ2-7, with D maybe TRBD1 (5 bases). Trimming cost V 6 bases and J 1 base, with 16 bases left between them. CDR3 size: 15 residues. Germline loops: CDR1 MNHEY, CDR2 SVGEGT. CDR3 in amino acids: CASRPKGLGSYEQYF. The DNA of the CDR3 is TGTGCCAGCAGGCCCAAGGGGTTGGGTTCCTACGAGCAGTACTTC.

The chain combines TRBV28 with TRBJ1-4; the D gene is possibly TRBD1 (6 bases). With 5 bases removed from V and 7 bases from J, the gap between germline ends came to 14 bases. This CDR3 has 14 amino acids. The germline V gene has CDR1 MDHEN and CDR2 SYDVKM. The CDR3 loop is CASSLGGSSEKLFF. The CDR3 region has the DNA TGTGCCAGCAGTCTGGGGGGCTCTAGTGAAAAACTGTTTTTT.